This TCR beta chain was obtained from a study of blood T cell repertoires in COVID-19. Study context: Sources were T cells, B-cell-depleted T cells, or PBMCs; the material itself was cDNA or gDNA.

Some clones are missing from TCRdb's copy, which holds only in-frame ones; the method was immunoSEQ multiplex PCR. This sample has 210,000 or so clones, with more than 80% found just once. With 6 bases clipped from V and 9 bases from J, the junction kept 8 bases outside the gene matches. The CDR3 has 14 amino acids. Germline V gene sequence: CDR1 SGHVS, CDR2 FQNEAQ. The chain is built from TRBV7-8 and TRBJ1-6, with 7 nucleotides matching TRBD1. This receptor was identified in a woman of 80 years or more with acute or convalescent COVID-19. Source material: peripheral blood. CDR3 coding DNA: TGTGCCAGCAGAGCAGGGGGGAACAGTTCACCCCTCCACTTT. Translating it yields CASRAGGNSSPLHF. The variable domain in full, completed from reference TRBV7-8 and TRBJ1-6, reads GAGVSQSPRYKVAKRGQDVALRCDPISGHVSLFWYQQALGQGPEFLTYFQNEAQLDKSGLPSDRFFAERPEGSVSTLKIQRTQQEDSAVYLCASRAGGNSSPLHFGNGTRLTVT.